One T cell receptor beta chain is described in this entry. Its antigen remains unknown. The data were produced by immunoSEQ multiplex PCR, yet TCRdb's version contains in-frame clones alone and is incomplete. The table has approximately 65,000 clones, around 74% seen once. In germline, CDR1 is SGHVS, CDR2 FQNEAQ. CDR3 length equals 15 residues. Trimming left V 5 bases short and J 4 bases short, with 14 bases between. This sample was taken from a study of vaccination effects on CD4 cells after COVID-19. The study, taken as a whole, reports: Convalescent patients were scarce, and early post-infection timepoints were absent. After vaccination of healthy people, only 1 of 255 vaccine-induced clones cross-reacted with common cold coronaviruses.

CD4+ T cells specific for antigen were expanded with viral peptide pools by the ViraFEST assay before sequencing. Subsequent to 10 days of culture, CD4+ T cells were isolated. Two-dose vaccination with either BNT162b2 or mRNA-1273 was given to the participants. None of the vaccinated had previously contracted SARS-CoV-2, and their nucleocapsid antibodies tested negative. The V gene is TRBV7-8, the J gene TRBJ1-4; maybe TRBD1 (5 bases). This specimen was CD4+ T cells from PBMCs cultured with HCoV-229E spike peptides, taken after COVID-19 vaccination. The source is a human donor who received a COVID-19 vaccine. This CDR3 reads CASSEPGRVNEKLFF. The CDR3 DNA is TGTGCCAGCAGCGAACCGGGACGGGTTAATGAAAAACTGTTTTTT.